This T cell receptor beta chain was obtained from a study of early T cells in non-severe SARS-CoV-2 infection (dated by TCRdb to the early 2020s). Background on the whole study: TCR sequencing used bulk RNA from unsorted whole blood, so alpha and beta chains could not be paired.

What the work shows at the level of the full study, not this receptor alone: VDJdb matching was skewed toward anti-spike CD8 responses and likely underestimated virus-specific expansions by missing private and CD4 specificities.

This clonotype was counted ten times or more. Its binding antigen is unknown. Per-base qualities were not stored, and no clone one base away is much larger. As encoded in the germline V gene, CDR1 is SGHRS while CDR2 is YFSETQ. The CDR3 measures 18 amino acids from cysteine to phenylalanine. Only the CDR3 DNA is retained, 54 bases long and in frame from the first base. The germline V and J ends show losses of 2 bases and 4 bases respectively, and no gene match explains 14 bases of the junction. Set within a cohort of healthcare workers in London, UK, this nested case-control study involved weekly PCR testing of nasopharyngeal swabs along with blood sampling. Between 23 and 31 March 2020, the week of the UK lockdown, healthcare workers were enrolled and then followed up weekly for as long as 16 weeks. Libraries were prepared through 5' RACE. The sequencer listed for this sample is NextSeq 500. Unique molecular identifiers were attached to individual cDNA molecules in the TCR library protocol so that sequencing error and PCR bias could be corrected. Both TCR alpha and beta chains were sequenced, and tight co-correlation was observed between alpha and beta sequence abundances in each sample. The authors processed their data as follows. Decombinator V4 was used to perform V gene, J gene and CDR3 annotation of TCR sequences. TCRs were defined as expanded if a significant change between any two time points was detected under a Poisson model with p below 0.0001. TCR abundances were normalised to the total number of TCRs sequenced per sample and expressed as counts per million. TRAV1-2 paired with TRAJ12, TRAJ20 or TRAJ33 defined MAIT TCRs, while TRAV10 paired with TRAJ18 defined iNKT TCRs. VDJdb, accessed 1 November 2021, was searched for CMV, EBV and SARS-CoV-2 annotated TCRs, with TCRs annotated for multiple antigens excluded. TCRdb reprocessed the public reads (quality trimming at Q25 with fastp, clone calling with MiXCR) and kept in-frame beta chains. Identical CDR3 proteins give one entry, which carries the most common genes and DNA. None of the V and J calls come from the authors' own analysis; TCRdb made them. This sample has about 69,000 distinct CDR3 sequences in its table, and about 12% of those were observed once. The top ten clonotypes cover 5% to 6.5% of the sample.

The sequencing input was whole blood. The receptor was derived from an adult who was a healthcare worker with PCR-confirmed SARS-CoV-2 infection or an uninfected control (not recorded which). Rearrangement joined TRBV5-1 to TRBJ2-2, with 7 bases matching TRBD1. DNA sequence: TGCGCCAGCAGCTTCTCCCCCCAGGGGGTCAGAATCACCGGGGAGCTGTTTTTT. This encodes CASSFSPQGVRITGELFF.